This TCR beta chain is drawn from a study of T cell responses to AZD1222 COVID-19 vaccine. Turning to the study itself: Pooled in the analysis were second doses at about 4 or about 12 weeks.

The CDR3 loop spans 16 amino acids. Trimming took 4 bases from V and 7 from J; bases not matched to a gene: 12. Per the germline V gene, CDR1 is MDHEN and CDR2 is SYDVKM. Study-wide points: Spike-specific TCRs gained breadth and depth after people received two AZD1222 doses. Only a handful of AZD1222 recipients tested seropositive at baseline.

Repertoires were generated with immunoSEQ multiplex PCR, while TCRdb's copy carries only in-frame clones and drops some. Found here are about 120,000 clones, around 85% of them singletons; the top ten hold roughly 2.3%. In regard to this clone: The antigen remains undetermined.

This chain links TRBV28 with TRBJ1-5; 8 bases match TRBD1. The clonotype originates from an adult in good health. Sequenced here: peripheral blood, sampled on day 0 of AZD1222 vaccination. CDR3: CASSSTRGQFGQPQHF. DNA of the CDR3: TGTGCCAGCAGTTCGACCAGGGGGCAGTTTGGACAGCCCCAGCATTTT.